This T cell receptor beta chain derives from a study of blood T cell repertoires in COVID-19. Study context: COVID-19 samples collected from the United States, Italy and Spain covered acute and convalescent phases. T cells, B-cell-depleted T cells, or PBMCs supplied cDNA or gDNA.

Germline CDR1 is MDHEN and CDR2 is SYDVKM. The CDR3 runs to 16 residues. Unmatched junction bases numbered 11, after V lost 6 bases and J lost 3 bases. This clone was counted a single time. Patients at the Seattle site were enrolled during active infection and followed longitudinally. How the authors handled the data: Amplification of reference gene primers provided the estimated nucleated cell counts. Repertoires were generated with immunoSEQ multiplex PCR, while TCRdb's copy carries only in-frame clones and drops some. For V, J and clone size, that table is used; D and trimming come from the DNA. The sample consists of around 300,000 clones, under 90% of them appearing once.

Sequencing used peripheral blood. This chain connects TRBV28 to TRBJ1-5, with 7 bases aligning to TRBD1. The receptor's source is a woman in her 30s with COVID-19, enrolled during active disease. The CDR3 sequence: CASRRLTGNDNQPQHF. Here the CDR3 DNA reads TGTGCCAGCAGGCGCCTGACAGGGAACGACAATCAGCCCCAGCATTTT.